The T cell receptor beta chain described here comes from a study of T-cell reconstitution after alpha-beta-depleted transplantation in children. Whole-study findings and limits: Reportedly, only several hundred clones from non-depleted graft cells drove alpha-beta T-cell counts at about two months. Some patients showed high day-60 TCRbeta diversity, which derived from surviving recipient T cells and thymic progenitors. Newly produced T cells mostly accounted for T-cell counts and diversity one year post-transplant.

The CDR3 spans 17 residues. Germline CDR1 reads SSHAT; CDR2 reads FNYEAQ (reference sequence). A note on this clonotype: Its matching antigen is unknown.

For TCRbeta, the library was prepared with unique molecular identifiers. One entry per CDR3 protein results from TCRdb running MiXCR on the PCR reads. The data hold fewer than 550,000 distinct CDR3 sequences, with under 12% observed a single time. The chain uses TRBV7-7 and TRBJ2-2; possibly TRBD2 for D (5 bases). The TCR originated in a child aged 2-9 years with inherited bone marrow failure, due to receive a stem cell transplant. The specimen comprised PBMCs, sampled before TCRalphabeta/CD19-depleted stem cell transplant. CDR3: CANSLRLWGENTGELFF. The DNA for the CDR3 is TGTGCTAACAGCTTAAGGCTTTGGGGAGAGAACACCGGGGAGCTGTTTTTT.